Detailed here is one T cell receptor beta chain. No antigen is known for it. The CDR3 covers 15 residues. Trimming left V 0 bases short and J 4 bases short, with 15 bases between. Germline V gene lookup returns CDR1 DFQATT and CDR2 SNEGSKA (reference sequence). These data come from a study of T cell repertoires in cytomegalovirus infection. TCRdb re-called the reads through MiXCR, storing one row per CDR3 protein. Counted here are a few hundred thousand distinct CDR3 sequences, less than 25% occurring once; the ten biggest clones make up roughly 20%. The genes are TRBV20-1 and TRBJ1-1, with unresolved D. The source of this sequence is a human donor in good health (CMV status not recorded). Some clones in this sample may be carry-over from other donors' samples. Sequences were derived from cultured PBMCs, sampled from culture after CMV antigen stimulation. The CDR3 nucleotides read TGCAGTGCTAGAGATCTCTTTAGCCGAGGCACTGAAGCTTTCTTT. Protein: CSARDLFSRGTEAFF.